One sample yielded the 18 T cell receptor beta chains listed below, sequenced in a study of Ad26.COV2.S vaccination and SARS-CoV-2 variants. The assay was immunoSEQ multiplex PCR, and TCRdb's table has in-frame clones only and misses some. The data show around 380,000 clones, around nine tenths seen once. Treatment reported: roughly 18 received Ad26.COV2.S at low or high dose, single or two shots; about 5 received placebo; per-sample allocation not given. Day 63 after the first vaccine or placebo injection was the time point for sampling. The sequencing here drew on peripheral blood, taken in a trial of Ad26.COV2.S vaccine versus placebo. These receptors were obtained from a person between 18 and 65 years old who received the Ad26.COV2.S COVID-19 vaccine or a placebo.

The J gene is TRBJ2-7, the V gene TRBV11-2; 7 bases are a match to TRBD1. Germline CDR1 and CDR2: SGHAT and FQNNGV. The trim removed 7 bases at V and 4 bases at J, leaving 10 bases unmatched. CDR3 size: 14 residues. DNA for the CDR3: TGTGCCAGCACCCCGAGGGACAGTGTTTACGAGCAGTACTTC. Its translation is CASTPRDSVYEQYF.

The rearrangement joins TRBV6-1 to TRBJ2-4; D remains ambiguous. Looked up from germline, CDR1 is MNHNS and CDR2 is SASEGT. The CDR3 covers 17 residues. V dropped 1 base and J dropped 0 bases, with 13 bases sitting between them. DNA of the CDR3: TGTGCCAGCAGTGAAGAGGGCCTCGAGATAGCCAAAAACATTCAGTACTTC. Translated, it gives CASSEEGLEIAKNIQYF.

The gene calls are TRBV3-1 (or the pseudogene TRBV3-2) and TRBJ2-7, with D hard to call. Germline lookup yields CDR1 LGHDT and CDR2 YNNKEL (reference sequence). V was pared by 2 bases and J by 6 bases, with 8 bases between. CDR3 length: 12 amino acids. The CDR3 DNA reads TGTGCCAGCAGCCAAAACGCTCTCGAGCAGTACTTC. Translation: CASSQNALEQYF.

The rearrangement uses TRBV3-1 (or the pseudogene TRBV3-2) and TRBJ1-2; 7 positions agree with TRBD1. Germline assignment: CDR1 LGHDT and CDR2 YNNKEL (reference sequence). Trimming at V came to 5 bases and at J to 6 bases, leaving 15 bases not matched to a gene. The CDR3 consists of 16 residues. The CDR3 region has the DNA TGTGCCAGCAGCGACAGCCGGGACAGCATCAGGGATGGCTACACCTTC. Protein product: CASSDSRDSIRDGYTF.

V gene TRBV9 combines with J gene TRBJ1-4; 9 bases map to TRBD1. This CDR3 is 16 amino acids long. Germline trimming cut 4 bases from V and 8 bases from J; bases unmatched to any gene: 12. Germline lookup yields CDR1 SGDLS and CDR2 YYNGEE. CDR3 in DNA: TGTGCCAGCAGCTTCACCCCGGGACAGGGCGGAGAAAAACTGTTTTTT. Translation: CASSFTPGQGGEKLFF.

CDR3 DNA: TGTGCCAGCAGCCAAGAAGCTTATGGCTACACCTTC. Translation: CASSQEAYGYTF. This sequence joins TRBV3-1 (or the pseudogene TRBV3-2) and TRBJ1-2; D remains unclear. Germline CDR1 LGHDT, CDR2 YNNKEL (reference sequence). The CDR3 has 12 amino acids. The V end lost 0 bases, the J end lost 5 bases, and 4 bases lay between the germline ends.

The DNA for the CDR3 is TGTGCCAGCAGTGACGGTGATGGAGGGAGCACTGAAGCTTTCTTT. Translation: CASSDGDGGSTEAFF. V usage is TRBV6-4 and J usage is TRBJ1-1; D is unclear. CDR3 length: 15 amino acids. CDR1 is MRHNA, CDR2 SNTAGT, per germline. Trimming removed 2 bases from V and 4 bases from J, with 14 bases in between.

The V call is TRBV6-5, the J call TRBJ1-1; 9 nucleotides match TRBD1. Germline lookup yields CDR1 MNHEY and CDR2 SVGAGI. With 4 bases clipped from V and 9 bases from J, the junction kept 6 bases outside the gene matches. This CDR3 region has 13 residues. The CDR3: CASSSDRGRKAFF. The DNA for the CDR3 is TGTGCCAGCAGTTCGGACAGGGGACGGAAAGCTTTCTTT.

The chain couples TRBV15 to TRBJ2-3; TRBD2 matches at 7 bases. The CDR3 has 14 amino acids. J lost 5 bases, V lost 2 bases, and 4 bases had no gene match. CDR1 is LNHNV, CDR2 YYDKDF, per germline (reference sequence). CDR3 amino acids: CATSRRGRGDTQYF. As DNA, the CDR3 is TGTGCCACCAGCAGACGGGGGAGGGGAGATACGCAGTATTTT.

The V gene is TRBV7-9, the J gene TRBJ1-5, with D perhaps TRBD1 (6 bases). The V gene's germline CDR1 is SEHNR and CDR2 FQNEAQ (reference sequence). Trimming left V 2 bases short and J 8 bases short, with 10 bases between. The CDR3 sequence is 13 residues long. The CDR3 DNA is TGTGCCAGCAGCTTAAACGGGGGCGAGCCCCAGCATTTT. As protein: CASSLNGGEPQHF.

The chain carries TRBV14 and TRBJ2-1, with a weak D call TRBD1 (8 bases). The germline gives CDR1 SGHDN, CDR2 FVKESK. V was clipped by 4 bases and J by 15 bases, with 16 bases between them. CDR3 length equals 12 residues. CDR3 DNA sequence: TGTGCCAGCAGCCGCTGGACAGGGAGGGTGTTCTTC. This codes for CASSRWTGRVFF.

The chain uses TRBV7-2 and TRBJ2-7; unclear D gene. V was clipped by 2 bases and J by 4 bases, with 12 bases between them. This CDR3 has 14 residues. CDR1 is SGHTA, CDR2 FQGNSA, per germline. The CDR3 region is CASSLSRQEYEQYF. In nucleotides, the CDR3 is TGTGCCAGCAGCTTAAGCAGGCAGGAATACGAGCAGTACTTC.

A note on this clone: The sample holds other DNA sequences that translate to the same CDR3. The CDR3 spells CASSGGSTDTQYF. DNA for the CDR3: TGCGCCAGCAGCGGGGGTAGCACAGATACGCAGTATTTT. The V call is TRBV5-1, the J call TRBJ2-3; D tentatively fits TRBD1 or TRBD2 (5 bases each). The CDR3 totals 13 residues. Germline CDR1 reads SGHRS; CDR2 reads YFSETQ. V lost 4 bases to trimming and J lost 0 bases, with 6 bases between them.

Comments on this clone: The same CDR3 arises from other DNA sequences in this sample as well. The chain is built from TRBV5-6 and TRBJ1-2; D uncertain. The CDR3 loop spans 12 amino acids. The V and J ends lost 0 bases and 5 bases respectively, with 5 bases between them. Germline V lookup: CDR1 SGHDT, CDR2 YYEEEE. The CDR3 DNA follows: TGTGCCAGCAGCTTGGCAACTTATGGCTACACCTTC. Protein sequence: CASSLATYGYTF.

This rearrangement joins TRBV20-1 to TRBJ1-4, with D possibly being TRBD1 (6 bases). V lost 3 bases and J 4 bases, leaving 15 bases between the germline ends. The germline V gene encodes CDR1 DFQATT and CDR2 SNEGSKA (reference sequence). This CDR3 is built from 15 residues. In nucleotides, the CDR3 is TGCAGTGCTAGTAATAGGGGGGGCCTTAATGAAAAACTGTTTTTT. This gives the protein CSASNRGGLNEKLFF.

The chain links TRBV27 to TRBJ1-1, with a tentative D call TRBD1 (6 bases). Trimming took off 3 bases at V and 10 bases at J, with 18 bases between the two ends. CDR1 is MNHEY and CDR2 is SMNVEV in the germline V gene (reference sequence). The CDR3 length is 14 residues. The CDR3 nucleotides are TGTGCCAGCAGTTTTTTGGGGGCGGTCCAAACAGCTTTCTTT. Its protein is CASSFLGAVQTAFF.

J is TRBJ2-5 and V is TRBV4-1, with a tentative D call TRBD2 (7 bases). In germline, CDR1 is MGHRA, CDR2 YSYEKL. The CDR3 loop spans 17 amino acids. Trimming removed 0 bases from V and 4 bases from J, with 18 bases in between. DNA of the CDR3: TGCGCCAGCAGCCAAGAGGCTGCGGGGGCAGGGAGAGAGACCCAGTACTTC. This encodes CASSQEAAGAGRETQYF.

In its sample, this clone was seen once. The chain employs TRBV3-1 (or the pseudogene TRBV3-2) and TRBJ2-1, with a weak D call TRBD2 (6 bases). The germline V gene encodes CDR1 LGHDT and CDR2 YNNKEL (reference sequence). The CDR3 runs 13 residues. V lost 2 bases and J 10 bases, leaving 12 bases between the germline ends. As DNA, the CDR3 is TGTGCCAGCAGCCAATACGGGCGGGGAGAGCAGTTCTTC. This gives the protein CASSQYGRGEQFF.